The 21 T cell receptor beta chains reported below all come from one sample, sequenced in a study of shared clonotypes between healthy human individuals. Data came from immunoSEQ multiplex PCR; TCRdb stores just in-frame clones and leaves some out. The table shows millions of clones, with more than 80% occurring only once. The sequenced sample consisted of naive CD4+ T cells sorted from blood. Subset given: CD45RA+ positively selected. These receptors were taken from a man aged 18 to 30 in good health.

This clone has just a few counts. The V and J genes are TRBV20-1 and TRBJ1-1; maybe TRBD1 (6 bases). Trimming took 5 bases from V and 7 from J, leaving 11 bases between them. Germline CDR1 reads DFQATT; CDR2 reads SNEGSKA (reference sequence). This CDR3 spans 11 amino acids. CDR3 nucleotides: TGCAGTGCTGAGGACAGCCATGAAGCTTTCTTT. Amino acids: CSAEDSHEAFF.

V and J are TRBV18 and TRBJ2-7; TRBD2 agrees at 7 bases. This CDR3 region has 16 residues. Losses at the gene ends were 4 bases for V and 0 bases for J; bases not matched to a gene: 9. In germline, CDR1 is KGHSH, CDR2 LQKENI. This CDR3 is CASSLASGAHSYEQYF. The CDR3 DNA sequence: TGTGCCAGCTCACTCGCTAGCGGAGCCCACTCCTACGAGCAGTACTTC.

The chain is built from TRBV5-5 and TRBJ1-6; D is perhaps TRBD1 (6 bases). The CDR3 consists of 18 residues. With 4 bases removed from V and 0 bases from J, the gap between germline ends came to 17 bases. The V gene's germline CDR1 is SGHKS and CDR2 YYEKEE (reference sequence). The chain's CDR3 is CASSPLFTGYSYNSPLHF. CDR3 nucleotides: TGTGCCAGCAGCCCTTTATTTACAGGGTACTCCTATAATTCACCCCTCCACTTT.

CDR3 in DNA: TGTGCCAGCAGCTCATCGACAGGGATTGAAGAGACCCAGTACTTC. Amino acid sequence: CASSSSTGIEETQYF. The chain uses TRBV11-2 and TRBJ2-5, with 7 bases aligning to TRBD1. V dropped 4 bases and J dropped 3; count of bases not matched to a gene: 8. CDR3 length: 15 amino acids. CDR1 SGHAT and CDR2 FQNNGV come from the germline V gene. Variable domain in full (rest from reference TRBV11-2 and TRBJ2-5): EAGVAQSPRYKIIEKRQSVAFWCNPISGHATLYWYQQILGQGPKLLIQFQNNGVVDDSQLPKDRFSAERLKGVDSTLKIQPAKLEDSAVYLCASSSSTGIEETQYFGPGTRLLVL.

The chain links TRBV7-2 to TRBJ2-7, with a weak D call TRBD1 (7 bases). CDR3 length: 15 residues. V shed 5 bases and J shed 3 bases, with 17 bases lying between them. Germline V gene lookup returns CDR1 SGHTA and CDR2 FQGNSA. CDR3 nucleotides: TGTGCCAGCAGCGGAGGCGCAGGGGGGAGCTACGAGCAGTACTTC. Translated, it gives CASSGGAGGSYEQYF.

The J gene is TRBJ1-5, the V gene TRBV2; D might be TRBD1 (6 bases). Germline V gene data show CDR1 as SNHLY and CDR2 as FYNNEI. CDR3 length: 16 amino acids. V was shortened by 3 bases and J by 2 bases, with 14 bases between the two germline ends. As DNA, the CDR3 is TGTGCCAGCAGTGACAGGGGTACGGTACGCAATCAGCCCCAGCATTTT. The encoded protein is CASSDRGTVRNQPQHF.

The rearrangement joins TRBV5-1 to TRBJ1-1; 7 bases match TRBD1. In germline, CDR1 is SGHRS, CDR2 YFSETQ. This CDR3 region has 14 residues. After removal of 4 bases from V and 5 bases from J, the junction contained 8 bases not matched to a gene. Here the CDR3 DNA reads TGCGCCAGCAGCACAGGGGACGGTGTGACTGAAGCTTTCTTT. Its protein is CASSTGDGVTEAFF. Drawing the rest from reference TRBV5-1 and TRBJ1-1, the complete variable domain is KAGVTQTPRYLIKTRGQQVTLSCSPISGHRSVSWYQQTPGQGLQFLFEYFSETQRNKGNFPGRFSGRQFSNSRSEMNVSTLELGDSALYLCASSTGDGVTEAFFGQGTRLTVV.

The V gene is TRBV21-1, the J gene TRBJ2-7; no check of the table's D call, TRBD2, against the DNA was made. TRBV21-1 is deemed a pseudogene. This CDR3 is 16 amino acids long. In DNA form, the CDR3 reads TGTGCCAGCAGCAAAACCCCCAGCGGCAGCTCCTACGAGCAGTACTTC. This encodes CASSKTPSGSSYEQYF.

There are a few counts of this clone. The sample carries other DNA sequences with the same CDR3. This chain's CDR3 is CASSPGVYSNQPQHF. CDR3 nucleotides: TGTGCCAGCAGCCCGGGGGTTTATAGCAATCAGCCCCAGCATTTT. The chain combines TRBV7-2 with TRBJ1-5; possible D gene TRBD1, 5 bases. V dropped 5 bases and J dropped 0 bases, with 11 bases sitting between them. Germline loops: CDR1 SGHTA, CDR2 FQGNSA. This CDR3 has 15 residues. Supplemented by reference TRBV7-2 and TRBJ1-5, the full variable domain reads GAGVSQSPSNKVTEKGKDVELRCDPISGHTALYWYRQSLGQGLEFLIYFQGNSAPDKSGLPSDRFSAERTGGSVSTLTIQRTQQEDSAVYLCASSPGVYSNQPQHFGDGTRLSIL.

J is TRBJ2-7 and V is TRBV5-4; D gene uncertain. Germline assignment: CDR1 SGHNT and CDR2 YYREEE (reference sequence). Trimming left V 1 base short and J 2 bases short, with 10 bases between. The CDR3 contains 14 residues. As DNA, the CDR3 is TGTGCCAGCAGCTTGTCTCTATCTACCTACGAGCAGTACTTC. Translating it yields CASSLSLSTYEQYF.

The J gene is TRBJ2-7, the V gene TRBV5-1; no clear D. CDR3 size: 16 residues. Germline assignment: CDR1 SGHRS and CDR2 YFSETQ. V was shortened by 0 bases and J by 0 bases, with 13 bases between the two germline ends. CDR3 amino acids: CASSLGSTKSSYEQYF. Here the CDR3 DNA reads TGCGCCAGCAGCTTGGGCTCCACGAAAAGCTCCTACGAGCAGTACTTC.

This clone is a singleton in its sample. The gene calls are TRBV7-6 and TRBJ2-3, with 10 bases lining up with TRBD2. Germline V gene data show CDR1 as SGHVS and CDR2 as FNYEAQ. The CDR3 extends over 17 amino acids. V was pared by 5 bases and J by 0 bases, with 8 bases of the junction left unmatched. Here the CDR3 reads CASSPRTSGISTDTQYF. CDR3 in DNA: TGTGCCAGCAGCCCGAGGACTAGCGGAATTAGCACAGATACGCAGTATTTT.

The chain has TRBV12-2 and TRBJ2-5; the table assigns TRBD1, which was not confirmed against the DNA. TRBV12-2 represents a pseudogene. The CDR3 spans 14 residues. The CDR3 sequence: CAGFRDKALETQYF. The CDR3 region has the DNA TGTGCAGGATTCCGGGACAAAGCGTTGGAGACCCAGTACTTC.

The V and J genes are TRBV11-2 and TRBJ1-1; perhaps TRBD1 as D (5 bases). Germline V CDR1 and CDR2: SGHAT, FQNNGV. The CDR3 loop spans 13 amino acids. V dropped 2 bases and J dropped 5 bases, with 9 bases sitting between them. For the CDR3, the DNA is TGTGCCAGCAGCTTATTCTGGGGGACTGAAGCTTTCTTT. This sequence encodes CASSLFWGTEAFF.

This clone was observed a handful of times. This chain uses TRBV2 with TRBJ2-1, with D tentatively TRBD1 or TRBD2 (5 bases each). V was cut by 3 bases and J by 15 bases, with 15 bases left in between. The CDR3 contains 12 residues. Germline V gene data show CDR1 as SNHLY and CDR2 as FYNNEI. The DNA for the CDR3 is TGTGCCAGCAGTGACATATGGGGGTATCGGTTCTTC. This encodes CASSDIWGYRFF.

DNA of the CDR3: TGTGCCAGCAGCATCAGGGGGTATTACAATGAGCAGTTCTTC. This translates into CASSIRGYYNEQFF. The chain joins TRBV7-9 to TRBJ2-1, with TRBD1 matching over 7 bases. V gave up 5 bases and J gave up 4 bases; unmatched junction bases: 5. CDR3 length equals 14 residues. Germline CDR1 reads SEHNR; CDR2 reads FQNEAQ (reference sequence).

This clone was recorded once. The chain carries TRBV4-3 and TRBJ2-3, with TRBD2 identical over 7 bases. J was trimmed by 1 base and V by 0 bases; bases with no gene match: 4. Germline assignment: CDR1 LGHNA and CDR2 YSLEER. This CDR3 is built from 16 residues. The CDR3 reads CASSQDAGAGTDTQYF. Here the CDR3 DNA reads TGCGCCAGCAGCCAAGATGCGGGAGCTGGCACAGATACGCAGTATTTT.

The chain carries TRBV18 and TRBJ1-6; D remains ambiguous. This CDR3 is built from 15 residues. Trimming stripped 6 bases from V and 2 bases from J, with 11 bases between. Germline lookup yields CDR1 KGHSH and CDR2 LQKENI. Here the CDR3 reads CASSSGEAYNSPLHF. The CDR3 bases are TGTGCCAGCTCGTCCGGAGAGGCCTATAATTCACCCCTCCACTTT.

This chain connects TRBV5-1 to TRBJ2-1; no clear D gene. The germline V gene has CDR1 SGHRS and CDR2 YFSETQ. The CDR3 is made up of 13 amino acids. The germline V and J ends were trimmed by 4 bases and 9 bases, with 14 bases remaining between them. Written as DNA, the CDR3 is TGCGCCAGCAGCCCAACGCCAGCAGCTGAGCAGTTCTTC. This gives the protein CASSPTPAAEQFF.

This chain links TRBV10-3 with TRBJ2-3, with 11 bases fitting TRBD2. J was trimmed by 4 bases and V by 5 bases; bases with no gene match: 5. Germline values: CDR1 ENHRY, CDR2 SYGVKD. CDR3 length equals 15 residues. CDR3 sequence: CAISIAGGAADTQYF. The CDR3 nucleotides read TGTGCCATCAGTATAGCGGGGGGGGCTGCAGATACGCAGTATTTT.

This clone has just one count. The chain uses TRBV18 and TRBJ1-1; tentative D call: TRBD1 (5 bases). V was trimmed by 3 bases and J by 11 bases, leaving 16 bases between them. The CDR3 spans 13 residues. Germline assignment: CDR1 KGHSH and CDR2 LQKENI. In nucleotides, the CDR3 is TGTGCCAGCTCACCCCGGCGGGGGTTTGACGCTTTCTTT. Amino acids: CASSPRRGFDAFF.